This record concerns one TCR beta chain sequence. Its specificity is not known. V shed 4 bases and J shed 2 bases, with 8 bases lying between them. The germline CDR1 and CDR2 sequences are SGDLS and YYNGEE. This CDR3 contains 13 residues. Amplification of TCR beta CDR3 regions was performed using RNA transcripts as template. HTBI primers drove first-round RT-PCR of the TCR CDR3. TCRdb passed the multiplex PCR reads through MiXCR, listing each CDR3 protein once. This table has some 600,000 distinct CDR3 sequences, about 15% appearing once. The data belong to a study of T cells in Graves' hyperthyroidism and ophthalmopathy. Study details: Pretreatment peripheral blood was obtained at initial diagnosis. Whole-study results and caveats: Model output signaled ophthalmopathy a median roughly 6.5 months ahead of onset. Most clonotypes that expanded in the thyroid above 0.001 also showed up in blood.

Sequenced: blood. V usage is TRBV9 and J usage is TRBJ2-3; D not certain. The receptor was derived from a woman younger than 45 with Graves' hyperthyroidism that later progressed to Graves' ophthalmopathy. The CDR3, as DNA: TGTGCCAGCAGCTCCCGAGTCACAGATACGCAGTATTTT. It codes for CASSSRVTDTQYF.